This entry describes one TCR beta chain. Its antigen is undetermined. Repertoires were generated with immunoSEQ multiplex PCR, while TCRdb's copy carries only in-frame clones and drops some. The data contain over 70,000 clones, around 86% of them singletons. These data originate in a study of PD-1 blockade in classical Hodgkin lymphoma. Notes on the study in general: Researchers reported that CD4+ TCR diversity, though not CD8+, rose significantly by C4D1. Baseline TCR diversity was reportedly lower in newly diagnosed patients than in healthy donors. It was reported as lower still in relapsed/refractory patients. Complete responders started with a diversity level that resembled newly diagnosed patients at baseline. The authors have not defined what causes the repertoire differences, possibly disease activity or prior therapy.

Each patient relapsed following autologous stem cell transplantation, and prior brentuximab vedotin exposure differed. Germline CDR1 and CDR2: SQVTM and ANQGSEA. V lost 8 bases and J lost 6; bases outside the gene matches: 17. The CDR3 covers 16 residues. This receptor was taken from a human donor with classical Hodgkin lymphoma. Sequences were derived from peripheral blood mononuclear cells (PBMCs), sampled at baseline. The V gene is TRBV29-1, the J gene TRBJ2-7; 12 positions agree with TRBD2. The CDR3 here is CSISLQLTSGRAEQYF. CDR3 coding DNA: TGCAGCATAAGCCTCCAATTGACTAGCGGGAGAGCCGAGCAGTACTTC.